One T cell receptor (beta chain) is described in this entry. Adults between roughly 18 and 90 years of age took part from 24 US areas. Symptom resolution, clearance, or two negative PCRs marked donors in Cohort 3 as recovered. V was pared by 4 bases and J by 3 bases, with 7 bases between. Germline V gives CDR1 SGHVS, CDR2 FNYEAQ. This CDR3 is built from 13 residues. Profiled with immunoSEQ multiplex PCR; TCRdb holds only in-frame clones, not every one. The repertoire holds about 180,000 clones, with more than 75% as singletons. This sample was included in a study of blood T cell repertoires in COVID-19. Study-level information: Italy, Spain and the United States were the sources of the convalescent and acute COVID-19 samples.

Input material: PBMCs or T cells enriched from blood (not recorded which). V is TRBV7-6 and J is TRBJ2-1, with a weak D call TRBD1 (5 bases). This TCR was recovered from a woman aged 45-60 years who had recovered from COVID-19. CDR3 residues: CASSSDIYNEQFF. The CDR3 coding sequence is TGTGCCAGCAGCTCGGACATCTACAATGAGCAGTTCTTC.